The 14 T cell receptor beta chains presented below share a single source sample, sequenced in a study of T cell repertoires in cytomegalovirus infection. Each CDR3 protein is one row after TCRdb ran MiXCR on the reads. Of some 940,000 distinct CDR3 sequences in the sample, roughly 31% are singletons; the top ten hold about an eighth. For these receptors, no antigen is known. The sample in question was cultured CD8+ T cells from PBMCs, obtained from culture after CMV antigen stimulation. The receptors shown here come from a human donor in good health (CMV status not recorded). Some clones in this sample may be carry-over from other donors' samples.

The rearrangement uses TRBV7-6 and TRBJ1-5; D ambiguous. CDR3 length: 13 amino acids. The germline CDR1 and CDR2 sequences are SGHVS and FNYEAQ. V was cut by 2 bases and J by 5 bases, with 7 bases left in between. The CDR3 protein is CASSLSPDQPQHF. The CDR3 region has the DNA TGTGCCAGCAGCTTATCCCCTGATCAGCCCCAGCATTTT.

This chain links TRBV27 with TRBJ1-2; the D gene is possibly TRBD1 (5 bases). Germline V CDR1 and CDR2: MNHEY, SMNVEV (reference sequence). Trimming pared 6 bases from V and 1 base from J, leaving 15 bases between. CDR3 length: 15 residues. The CDR3 spells CASSRDSPNNYGYTF. CDR3 in DNA: TGTGCCAGCAGCCGCGACAGTCCAAATAACTATGGCTACACCTTC.

The chain couples TRBV5-6 to TRBJ2-1; D may be TRBD1 or TRBD2 (5 bases each). V lost 4 bases and J lost 8, with 13 bases in between. The germline gives CDR1 SGHDT, CDR2 YYEEEE. The CDR3 runs to 13 residues. The CDR3 loop is CASSPPGPHEQFF. In DNA form, the CDR3 reads TGTGCCAGCAGCCCCCCGGGACCGCATGAGCAGTTCTTC.

The chain is built from TRBV24-1 and TRBJ2-2; D could derive from TRBD1 or TRBD2 (5 bases each). Looked up from germline, CDR1 is KGHDR and CDR2 is SFDVKD. V lost 6 bases to trimming and J lost 5 bases, with 18 bases between them. This CDR3 has 16 residues. The CDR3, as DNA: TGTGCCACCAGTCCTCGGGCCGGGACCTCTACCGGGGAGCTGTTTTTT. Translated, it gives CATSPRAGTSTGELFF.

The gene calls are TRBV6-6 and TRBJ2-3; 9 bases line up with TRBD2. The CDR3 runs to 18 residues. Germline V CDR1 and CDR2: MNHNY, SVGAGI (reference sequence). Losses at the gene ends were 1 base for V and 4 bases for J; bases not matched to a gene: 12. CDR3 coding DNA: TGTGCCAGCAGTTACTTGCTAGCGGGGCCTCCGGGAGCAGATACGCAGTATTTT. Translated: CASSYLLAGPPGADTQYF.

The V and J genes are TRBV6-2 or TRBV6-3 and TRBJ2-1; D gene ambiguous. V was clipped by 5 bases and J by 0 bases, with 17 bases between them. Germline CDR1 MNHEY, CDR2 SVGEGT. CDR3 size: 17 residues. The CDR3 sequence: CASSNPRARGSYNEQFF. As DNA, the CDR3 is TGTGCCAGCAGTAACCCCCGGGCACGCGGCTCCTACAATGAGCAGTTCTTC.

The chain combines TRBV27 with TRBJ1-2; no clear D gene. V lost 0 bases to trimming and J lost 8 bases, with 10 bases between them. The CDR3 runs to 13 residues. The germline V gene encodes CDR1 MNHEY and CDR2 SMNVEV (reference sequence). The CDR3 DNA reads as TGTGCCAGCAGTTTATCGGCGGGAGGCGGCTACACCTTC. Protein product: CASSLSAGGGYTF.

There are a few counts of this clonotype. The rearrangement links TRBV6-5 to TRBJ2-1; 7 nucleotides align to TRBD1. J gave up 7 bases and V 4 bases, and 13 bases lay outside the gene matches. The CDR3 is 16 amino acids. Per germline, CDR1 MNHEY and CDR2 SVGAGI. CDR3 sequence (DNA): TGTGCCAGCAGTTCCTTATACAGAACAGGGGTTAATGAGCAGTTCTTC. This sequence encodes CASSSLYRTGVNEQFF.

This chain links TRBV7-6 with TRBJ2-1, with D perhaps being TRBD1 or TRBD2 (6 bases each). Per the germline V gene, CDR1 is SGHVS and CDR2 is FNYEAQ. Between the trimmed V and J ends, which lost 6 bases and 6 bases, there was a span of 15 bases. The CDR3 totals 14 residues. The CDR3 spells CASRDGGAFNEQFF. DNA of the CDR3: TGTGCCAGCAGAGACGGGGGCGCATTCAATGAGCAGTTCTTC.

In its sample, this clonotype was seen a few times. Relative to the germline gene, one junction end is altered; a read error may explain this. The V call is TRBV7-9, the J call TRBJ1-2; 9 bases are a match to TRBD1. Germline CDR1 and CDR2: SEHNR and FQNEAQ (reference sequence). The CDR3 loop spans 13 amino acids. CDR3 sequence: CASSAPGQGACAF. CDR3 nucleotides: TGTGCCAGCAGCGCGCCGGGACAGGGAGCATGTGCCTTC.

On this clonotype: A read error may explain this, as a much larger clone is one base away. The chain joins TRBV7-6 to TRBJ1-1; TRBD1 aligns across 7 bases. This CDR3 spans 14 amino acids. Germline V lookup: CDR1 SGHVS, CDR2 FNYEAQ. The DNA for the CDR3 is TGTGCCGGCAGCTTCCGGGACAGCGACACTGAAGCTTTCTTT. It yields the protein CAGSFRDSDTEAFF.

A remark on this clonotype: Given a much more abundant clone one base away, this may be a read error. CDR3 bases: TGTGCCAGCAGTTCACCCCGGCTAGTGGGGAACCAAGAGACCCAGTACTTC. Translated, it gives CASSSPRLVGNQETQYF. The chain is built from TRBV7-2 and TRBJ2-5, with D uncertain. The V and J ends lost 6 bases and 0 bases respectively, with 20 bases between them. CDR3 length equals 17 residues. Germline V gene sequence: CDR1 SGHTA, CDR2 FQGNSA.

This clonotype occurred a few times. The CDR3 here is CASSLEAETQYF. The CDR3 DNA follows: TGTGCCAGCAGCCTTGAGGCGGAGACCCAGTACTTC. V and J are TRBV7-9 and TRBJ2-5, with D uncertain. The V and J ends lost 5 bases and 5 bases respectively, with 9 bases between them. The V gene's germline CDR1 is SEHNR and CDR2 FQNEAQ (reference sequence). The CDR3 consists of 12 residues.

This clonotype occurred a few times. The V and J genes are TRBV27 and TRBJ1-4; 7 bases line up with TRBD1. The CDR3 loop spans 15 amino acids. Trimming removed 9 bases from V and 3 bases from J; junction bases left unmatched: 10. CDR1 and CDR2 from the germline V gene are MNHEY and SMNVEV (reference sequence). The CDR3 sequence: CASRSRQGPNEKLFF. CDR3 in DNA: TGTGCCAGTCGATCGAGACAGGGTCCTAATGAAAAACTGTTTTTT. The full variable domain, its missing parts supplied by reference TRBV27 and TRBJ1-4, is EAQVTQNPRYLITVTGKKLTVTCSQNMNHEYMSWYRQDPGLGLRQIYYSMNVEVTDKGDVPEGYKVSRKEKRNFPLILESPSPNQTSLYFCASRSRQGPNEKLFFGSGTQLSVL.